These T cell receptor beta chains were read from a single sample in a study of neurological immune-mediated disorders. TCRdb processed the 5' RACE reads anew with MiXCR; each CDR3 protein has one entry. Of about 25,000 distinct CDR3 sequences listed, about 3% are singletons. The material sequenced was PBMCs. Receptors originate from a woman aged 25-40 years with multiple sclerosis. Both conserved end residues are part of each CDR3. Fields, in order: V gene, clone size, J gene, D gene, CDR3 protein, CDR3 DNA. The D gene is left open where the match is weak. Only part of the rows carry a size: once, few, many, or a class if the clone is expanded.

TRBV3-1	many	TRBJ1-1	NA	CASSYTFRTNTEAFF	TGTGCCAGCAGCTACACGTTCAGAACGAACACTGAAGCTTTCTTT
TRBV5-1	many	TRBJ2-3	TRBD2	CASSLARTSGETDTQYF	TGCGCCAGCAGCTTGGCCAGGACTAGCGGGGAAACAGATACGCAGTATTTT
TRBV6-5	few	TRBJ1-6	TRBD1	CASNQKGQGYSPLNF	TGTGCCAGCAACCAGAAGGGACAGGGATATTCACCCCTCAACTTT
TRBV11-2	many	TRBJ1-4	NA	CASSPAGATNEKLFF	TGTGCCAGCAGCCCGGCGGGGGCAACTAATGAAAAACTGTTTTTT
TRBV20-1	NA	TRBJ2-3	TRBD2	CSARDFRGVLDTQYF	TGCAGTGCTAGAGATTTCCGGGGGGTGTTAGATACGCAGTATTTT
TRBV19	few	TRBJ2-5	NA	CASSISAQGGGFRETQYF	TGTGCCAGTAGTATTTCGGCGCAGGGAGGAGGTTTTCGAGAGACCCAGTACTTC
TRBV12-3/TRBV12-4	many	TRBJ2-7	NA	CASSLGGAPDEQYF	TGTGCCAGCAGTTTAGGGGGGGCCCCCGACGAGCAGTACTTC
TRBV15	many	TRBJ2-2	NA	CATSRVSNTGELFF	TGTGCCACCAGCAGAGTCTCGAACACCGGGGAGCTGTTTTTT
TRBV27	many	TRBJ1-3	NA	CASSLSGLWDGNTIYF	TGTGCCAGCAGCTTATCGGGTTTGTGGGATGGAAACACCATATATTTT
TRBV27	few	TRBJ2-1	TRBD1	CASRKGAPLNEQFF	TGTGCCAGCAGGAAGGGGGCGCCTTTGAATGAGCAGTTCTTC
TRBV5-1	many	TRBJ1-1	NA	CASSSGARTEAFF	TGCGCCAGCAGCTCGGGGGCGAGAACTGAAGCTTTCTTT
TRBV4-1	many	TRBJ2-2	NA	CASSLGGYNTGELFF	TGCGCCAGCAGCCTTGGGGGATATAACACCGGGGAGCTGTTTTTT
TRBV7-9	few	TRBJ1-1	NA	CASSPKGEKAFF	TGTGCCAGCAGCCCAAAAGGGGAGAAAGCTTTCTTT
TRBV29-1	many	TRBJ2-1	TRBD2	CSVETLAGDYNEQFF	TGCAGCGTTGAAACCCTAGCGGGGGACTACAATGAGCAGTTCTTC
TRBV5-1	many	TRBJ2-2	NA	CASRVSNTGELFF	TGCGCCAGCAGGGTCTCGAACACCGGGGAGCTGTTTTTT
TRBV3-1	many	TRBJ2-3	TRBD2	CASSRLAGQDTQYF	TGTGCCAGCAGTCGACTAGCGGGACAAGATACGCAGTATTTT
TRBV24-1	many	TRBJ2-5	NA	CATSGTGEETQYF	TGTGCCACCAGTGGGACGGGGGAAGAGACCCAGTACTTC
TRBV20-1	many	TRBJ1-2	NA	CSARGRLNYGYTF	TGCAGTGCTAGAGGCCGACTGAACTATGGCTACACCTTC
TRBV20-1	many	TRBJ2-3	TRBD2	CSPSGSVTDTQYF	TGCAGTCCTAGCGGGAGTGTCACAGATACGCAGTATTTT
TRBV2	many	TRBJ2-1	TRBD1	CASSETGTGGEQFF	TGTGCCAGCAGTGAAACCGGGACAGGGGGAGAGCAGTTCTTC
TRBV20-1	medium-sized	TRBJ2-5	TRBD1	CSARDSIPGQERETQYF	TGCAGTGCTAGAGATTCCATCCCGGGACAGGAGAGAGAGACCCAGTACTTC
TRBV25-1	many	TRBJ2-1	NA	CASGIADGDEQFF	TGTGCCAGCGGGATAGCGGATGGCGATGAGCAGTTCTTC
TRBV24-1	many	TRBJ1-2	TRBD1	CATSDRTGRDYGYTF	TGTGCCACCAGTGACCGGACAGGCAGGGACTATGGCTACACCTTC
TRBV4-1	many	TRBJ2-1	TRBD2	CASSPGLAGVRSYNEQFF	TGCGCCAGCAGCCCCGGACTAGCAGGAGTCAGATCCTACAATGAGCAGTTCTTC
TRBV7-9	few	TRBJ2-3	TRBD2	CASSAGVHSTDTQYF	TGTGCCAGCAGCGCGGGGGTTCATAGCACAGATACGCAGTATTTT
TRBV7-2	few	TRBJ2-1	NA	CANSLGRDNEQFF	TGTGCCAACTCCTTAGGCCGAGACAATGAGCAGTTCTTC
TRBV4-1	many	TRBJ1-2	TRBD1	CASSQVGTGRYGYTF	TGCGCCAGCAGCCAAGTCGGGACAGGGAGATATGGCTACACCTTC
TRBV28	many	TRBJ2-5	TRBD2	CASSPGLAGGRRETQYF	TGTGCCAGCAGCCCAGGACTAGCGGGAGGACGTCGGGAGACCCAGTACTTC
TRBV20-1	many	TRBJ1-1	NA	CSARDQGRYEAFF	TGCAGTGCTAGGGACCAAGGACGGTATGAAGCTTTCTTT
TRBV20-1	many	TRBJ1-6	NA	CSASHISSAYNSPLHF	TGCAGTGCTAGTCATATATCTTCAGCCTATAATTCACCCCTCCACTTT
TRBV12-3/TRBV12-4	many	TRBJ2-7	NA	CASRDSLVAYEQYF	TGTGCCAGCAGGGATTCTCTAGTCGCCTACGAGCAGTACTTC
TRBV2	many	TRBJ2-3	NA	CASGIVDTQYF	TGTGCCAGCGGGATAGTGGATACGCAGTATTTT
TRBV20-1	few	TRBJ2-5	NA	CSARDFRGETQYF	TGCAGTGCTAGAGATTTCAGAGGAGAGACCCAGTACTTC
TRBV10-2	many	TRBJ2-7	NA	CASRATNGYEQYF	TGCGCCAGCAGGGCCACGAACGGCTACGAGCAGTACTTC
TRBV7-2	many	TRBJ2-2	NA	CASSPRTVNTGELFF	TGTGCCAGCAGCCCACGGACAGTGAACACCGGGGAGCTGTTTTTT
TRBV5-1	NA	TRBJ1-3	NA	CASSRTLHTSRSGNTIYF	TGCGCCAGCAGTAGGACTCTACATACCTCGAGATCTGGAAACACCATATATTTT
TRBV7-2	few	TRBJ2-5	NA	CASSPSGHAETQYF	TGTGCCAGCAGCCCCTCGGGACACGCGGAGACCCAGTACTTC
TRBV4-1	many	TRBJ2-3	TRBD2	CASSQEPTSGGTDTQYF	TGCGCCAGCAGCCAAGAACCCACTAGCGGGGGCACAGATACGCAGTATTTT
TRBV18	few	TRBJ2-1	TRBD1	CASSPPGGTYNEQFF	TGTGCCAGCTCACCTCCAGGGGGCACTTACAATGAGCAGTTCTTC
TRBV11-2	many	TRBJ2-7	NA	CASSFGTGPYEQYF	TGTGCCAGCAGCTTCGGGACTGGGCCCTACGAGCAGTACTTC
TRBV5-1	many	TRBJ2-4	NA	CATGSKEAKNIQYF	TGCGCCACCGGCTCAAAAGAGGCCAAAAACATTCAGTACTTC
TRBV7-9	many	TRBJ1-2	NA	CASSTAVGVDGYTF	TGTGCCAGCAGCACGGCCGTTGGGGTCGATGGCTACACCTTC
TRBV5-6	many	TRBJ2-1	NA	CASSLWGRSYNEQFF	TGTGCCAGCAGCTTGTGGGGAAGGTCCTACAATGAGCAGTTCTTC
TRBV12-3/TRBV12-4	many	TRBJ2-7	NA	CASSPGVQGRYEQYF	TGTGCCAGCAGTCCAGGGGTTCAGGGTCGCTACGAGCAGTACTTC
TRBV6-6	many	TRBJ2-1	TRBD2	CASSYFGLAGEYNEQFF	TGTGCCAGCAGTTACTTTGGACTAGCGGGGGAGTACAATGAGCAGTTCTTC
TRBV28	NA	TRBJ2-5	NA	CASSSAAQTQYF	TGTGCCAGCAGTTCAGCCGCCCAGACCCAGTACTTC
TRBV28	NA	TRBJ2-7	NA	CASSSDLLVRISEQYF	TGTGCCAGCAGTTCCGACCTCCTTGTTCGGATAAGCGAGCAGTACTTC
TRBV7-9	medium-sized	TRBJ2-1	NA	CASSANWGISEQFF	TGTGCCAGCAGCGCCAACTGGGGGATCAGTGAGCAGTTCTTC
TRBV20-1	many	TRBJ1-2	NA	CSVTIQGGYTF	TGCAGTGTTACAATCCAAGGTGGCTACACCTTC
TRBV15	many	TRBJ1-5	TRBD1	CATSRADRGRGQPQHF	TGTGCCACCAGCAGAGCGGACAGGGGGCGCGGGCAGCCCCAGCATTTT
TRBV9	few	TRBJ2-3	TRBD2	CASSRGGSADTQYF	TGTGCCAGCAGTCGGGGCGGGAGCGCAGATACGCAGTATTTT